A single sample is the source of the 8 T cell receptor beta chains below, sequenced in a study of cytomegalovirus exposure and HLA in healthy donors listed by TCRdb under 2017. Receptor libraries were prepared by the immunoSEQ multiplex PCR assay. A mixture of 60 forward primers for TCR Vbeta segments and 13 reverse primers for TCR Jbeta segments was used in the multiplex PCR. TCRdb took this table from immuneACCESS and kept in-frame rearrangements with V and J called. Such tables lack part of the clones; where checked against another copy, unresolved V genes explain under half of the gap, and the rest is unexplained. The sample data list some 130,000 clones, and approximately 83% of these were observed just once. The biggest ten clones account for around 3% of the sample. Material for sequencing was PBMCs. These receptors all come from a middle-aged man in good health and CMV-seronegative.

The chain carries TRBV25-1 and TRBJ2-7, with 7 bases that match TRBD2. Germline V gene sequence: CDR1 MGHDK, CDR2 SYGVNS. The ends lost 6 bases at V and 3 bases at J; junction bases unmatched: 8. The CDR3 spans 14 residues. For the CDR3, the DNA is TGTGCCAGCAGGAGGGATAGCGGGCTCTACGAGCAGTACTTC. Its protein is CASRRDSGLYEQYF.

In this sample, this clone turned up a few times. The chain employs TRBV6-5 and TRBJ1-1; no clear D. V was clipped by 2 bases and J by 5 bases, with 18 bases between them. Germline CDR1 MNHEY, CDR2 SVGAGI. The CDR3 contains 16 residues. CDR3 DNA sequence: TGTGCCAGCAGTTACGGTGTGTCCCCCGCGGCGACTGAAGCTTTCTTT. Translated, it gives CASSYGVSPAATEAFF.

The chain carries TRBV10-1 and TRBJ2-2; weak D call: TRBD2 (7 bases). The CDR3 totals 16 residues. Germline V lookup: CDR1 WNHNN, CDR2 SYGVQD (reference sequence). Trimming left V 7 bases short and J 7 bases short, with 22 bases between. DNA for the CDR3: TGCGCCAGCACCGGGGTTGGGGGGGGCTTGGACGGGGAGCTGTTTTTT. Protein product: CASTGVGGGLDGELFF.

The rearrangement uses TRBV28 and TRBJ1-1; D remains ambiguous. This CDR3 spans 14 amino acids. From germline, CDR1 is MDHEN and CDR2 SYDVKM. The germline V and J ends were trimmed by 3 bases and 1 base, with 9 bases remaining between them. The CDR3 here is CASSFGSKNTEAFF. CDR3 in DNA: TGTGCCAGCAGTTTCGGGTCCAAGAACACTGAAGCTTTCTTT.

The chain couples TRBV27 to TRBJ1-2, with TRBD1 matching over 9 bases. V shed 4 bases, J shed 8 bases, and the junction held 5 bases outside the gene matches. The CDR3 consists of 13 residues. Germline V gene data show CDR1 as MNHEY and CDR2 as SMNVEV (reference sequence). CDR3 amino acids: CASSSQGAGGYTF. The CDR3 DNA sequence: TGTGCCAGCAGTTCACAGGGGGCAGGGGGCTACACCTTC.

V is TRBV7-9 and J is TRBJ1-4; D gene unclear. CDR3 size: 15 residues. CDR1 and CDR2 (germline): SEHNR, FQNEAQ (reference sequence). V was clipped by 0 bases and J by 4 bases, with 9 bases between them. The CDR3 region is CASSLAQQDNEKLFF. CDR3 nucleotides: TGTGCCAGCAGCTTAGCTCAACAAGATAATGAAAAACTGTTTTTT.

The genes are TRBV28 and TRBJ2-5, with TRBD1 as a possible D gene (6 bases). Trimming took off 6 bases at V and 3 bases at J, with 14 bases between the two ends. CDR3 length: 14 amino acids. CDR1 is MDHEN, CDR2 SYDVKM, per germline. The CDR3 is CASSPPRGKETQYF. CDR3 bases: TGTGCCAGCAGCCCCCCCAGGGGAAAAGAGACCCAGTACTTC.

The chain carries TRBV19 and TRBJ1-6, with 11 positions matching TRBD1. Germline V gene sequence: CDR1 LNHDA, CDR2 SQIVND (reference sequence). J was trimmed by 6 bases and V by 8 bases; bases with no gene match: 12. The CDR3 runs 17 residues. Here the CDR3 reads CASLDTDRGLGNSPLHF. The CDR3 DNA reads TGTGCCAGTCTCGATACGGACAGGGGGCTCGGTAATTCACCCCTCCACTTT. Looking up the rest from reference TRBV19 and TRBJ1-6 gives the full variable domain: DGGITQSPKYLFRKEGQNVTLSCEQNLNHDAMYWYRQDPGQGLRLIYYSQIVNDFQKGDIAEGYSVSREKKESFPLTVTSAQKNPTAFYLCASLDTDRGLGNSPLHFGNGTRLTVT.